This entry concerns a single T cell receptor beta chain. A multiplex PCR was run with 60 Vbeta primers and 13 Jbeta primers. Assay used: immunoSEQ multiplex PCR; TCRdb lists only in-frame clones, some missing. This table holds some 190,000 clones, 8.5% to 10% found once. This record belongs to a study of cytomegalovirus exposure and HLA in healthy donors. The CDR3 runs to 16 residues. Germline V gene data show CDR1 as SGHDT and CDR2 as YYEEEE. The V gene lost 1 base and the J gene lost 3 bases, with 16 bases spanning the gap. J is TRBJ2-5 and V is TRBV5-6; D may be TRBD1 (6 bases). This clonotype was sampled from a woman aged 25-40 years in good health and CMV-seropositive. Sample: PBMCs. In DNA form, the CDR3 reads TGTGCCAGCAGCTTGCGGGACACGCGAAGTGAAGAGACCCAGTACTTC. Amino acids: CASSLRDTRSEETQYF.